One and the same sample provided the 21 T cell receptor beta chains below, sequenced in a study of blood T cell repertoires in COVID-19. Repertoires were generated with immunoSEQ multiplex PCR, while TCRdb's copy carries only in-frame clones and drops some. The sample lists under 150,000 clones; 83% were seen once. Specimen: peripheral blood. Every receptor here comes from a man older than 75 with active or convalescent COVID-19.

This chain joins TRBV10-3 and TRBJ1-5; unclear D gene. CDR1 is ENHRY and CDR2 is SYGVKD in the germline V gene. With 0 bases removed from V and 2 bases from J, the gap between germline ends came to 11 bases. The length of the CDR3 is 16 residues. Here the CDR3 DNA reads TGTGCCATCAGTGAGTCCCCGGGATCAGGCAATCAGCCCCAGCATTTT. This translates into CAISESPGSGNQPQHF.

The V call is TRBV7-3, the J call TRBJ1-1, with D perhaps matching TRBD1 (5 bases). The CDR3 contains 18 residues. V lost 2 bases and J 4 bases, leaving 23 bases between the germline ends. CDR1 and CDR2 (germline): SGHTA, FQGTGA. CDR3 DNA: TGTGCCAGCAGCTTAGGTGCGGGACCTCCATCGGGGGGCACTGAAGCTTTCTTT. This sequence encodes CASSLGAGPPSGGTEAFF.

V is TRBV10-3 and J is TRBJ1-2; D perhaps matches TRBD1 (6 bases). Germline CDR1 ENHRY, CDR2 SYGVKD. The CDR3 runs to 13 residues. Trimming removed 2 bases from V and 4 bases from J, with 8 bases in between. CDR3 in DNA: TGTGCCATCAGTGAGGGGGGGGCCTATGGCTACACCTTC. It codes for CAISEGGAYGYTF.

The chain joins TRBV27 to TRBJ1-4; 8 bases are a match to TRBD1. This CDR3 is 13 amino acids long. Unmatched junction bases numbered 9, after V lost 8 bases and J lost 10 bases. Germline-derived CDR1 and CDR2 are MNHEY and SMNVEV (reference sequence). This CDR3 is CASAQGARGKLFF. CDR3 DNA sequence: TGTGCCAGCGCCCAGGGGGCGCGAGGAAAACTGTTTTTT.

Comment on this clone: An end of the junction does not agree with germline; a read error may underlie this. V and J are TRBV7-7 and TRBJ2-2; D gene unclear. The CDR3 is made up of 16 amino acids. CDR1 SSHAT and CDR2 FNYEAQ come from the germline V gene (reference sequence). The CDR3 coding sequence is TGTGCTAGCAGCTTATCTTCCCTGCCGGGTACCGGGGAGCTGTTTTTT. It encodes CASSLSSLPGTGELFF. Using reference TRBV7-7 and TRBJ2-2 for the parts outside the CDR3, the full variable domain is GAGVSQSPRYKVTKRGQDVTLRCDPISSHATLYWYQQALGQGPEFLTYFNYEAQPDKSGLPSDRFSAERPEGSISTLTIQRTEQRDSAMYRCASSLSSLPGTGELFFGEGSRLTVL.

The genes are TRBV11-2 and TRBJ1-5; 10 positions match TRBD1. CDR3 length: 15 residues. Trimming removed 3 bases from V and 4 bases from J; junction bases left unmatched: 3. CDR1 is SGHAT, CDR2 FQNNGV, per germline. The CDR3 reads CASSFPGQGNQPQHF. The CDR3 DNA reads TGTGCCAGCAGCTTCCCGGGACAGGGGAATCAGCCCCAGCATTTT.

The chain joins TRBV7-2 to TRBJ2-5; 10 positions match TRBD1. Unmatched junction bases numbered 7, after V lost 2 bases and J lost 4 bases. This CDR3 spans 16 amino acids. CDR1 and CDR2 from the germline V gene are SGHTA and FQGNSA. This chain's CDR3 is CASSLPRQGAGETQYF. CDR3 DNA sequence: TGTGCCAGCAGCTTACCCCGACAGGGGGCCGGAGAGACCCAGTACTTC.

The table lists this clone with a few counts. The gene calls are TRBV7-9 and TRBJ1-4; D may be TRBD1 (5 bases). Trimming took off 5 bases at V and 8 bases at J, with 18 bases between the two ends. Per germline, CDR1 SEHNR and CDR2 FQNEAQ (reference sequence). CDR3 size: 15 residues. CDR3 sequence reads: CASSKGEGTHEKLFF. CDR3 bases: TGTGCCAGCAGCAAAGGGGAGGGGACGCACGAAAAACTGTTTTTT.

V usage is TRBV7-6 and J usage is TRBJ2-5; 16 positions agree with TRBD2. The CDR3 spans 17 residues. Germline loops: CDR1 SGHVS, CDR2 FNYEAQ. J was trimmed by 1 base and V by 5 bases; bases with no gene match: 4. The CDR3 nucleotides read TGTGCCAGCAGCCCCGGGACTAGCGGGGGGGCCCAAGAGACCCAGTACTTC. Residues: CASSPGTSGGAQETQYF.

The chain recombines TRBV7-2 with TRBJ2-5; 12 bases are a match to TRBD2. V lost 1 base, J lost 5 bases, and 5 bases stayed unmatched. The length of the CDR3 is 16 residues. Looked up from germline, CDR1 is SGHTA and CDR2 is FQGNSA. CDR3 loop: CASSLGAGTSGETQYF. CDR3 sequence (DNA): TGTGCCAGCAGCTTAGGGGCCGGGACTAGCGGGGAGACCCAGTACTTC.

This clone was picked up one time. The CDR3, as DNA: TGTGCCAGCAGTGAAGTTCCCAGGGTCCCCGACGAGCAGTACTTC. Amino acid sequence: CASSEVPRVPDEQYF. The V gene is TRBV6-1, the J gene TRBJ2-7; maybe TRBD1 (5 bases). Per the germline V gene, CDR1 is MNHNS and CDR2 is SASEGT. The length of the CDR3 is 15 residues. Trimming pared 1 base from V and 5 bases from J, leaving 15 bases between.

The V call is TRBV19, the J call TRBJ2-6; no firm D call. Trimming left V 6 bases short and J 0 bases short, with 15 bases between. From germline, CDR1 is LNHDA and CDR2 SQIVND (reference sequence). The CDR3 has 17 amino acids. CDR3 loop: CASSPGNYNSGANVLTF. The DNA of the CDR3 is TGTGCCAGTAGCCCGGGTAACTACAACTCTGGGGCCAACGTCCTGACTTTC.

This clone was counted a few times. The V and J genes are TRBV4-2 and TRBJ1-5; weak D call: TRBD1 (5 bases). From germline, CDR1 is LGHNA and CDR2 YNFKEQ. V gave up 1 base and J gave up 2 bases, with 9 bases separating them. The length of the CDR3 is 15 residues. The CDR3 sequence is CASSQVREGNQPQHF. DNA of the CDR3: TGTGCCAGCAGCCAAGTCAGGGAGGGCAATCAGCCCCAGCATTTT.

The J gene is TRBJ1-1, the V gene TRBV2; D might be TRBD1 (5 bases). The V gene lost 6 bases and the J gene lost 10 bases, with 24 bases spanning the gap. Per germline, CDR1 SNHLY and CDR2 FYNNEI. This CDR3 region has 15 residues. DNA for the CDR3: TGTGCCAGCAGAACAAACCCGGACGAAAGGGGATTAGCTTTCTTT. Amino acid sequence: CASRTNPDERGLAFF.

The CDR3, as DNA: TGTGCCAGCAGCTTTTTAAGTTCAGACACTGAAGCTTTCTTT. It codes for CASSFLSSDTEAFF. The chain carries TRBV7-6 and TRBJ1-1, with D unresolved. The CDR3 runs 14 residues. Germline values: CDR1 SGHVS, CDR2 FNYEAQ. Deletions cut 3 bases from V and 3 bases from J, with 11 bases between.

The V and J genes are TRBV11-1 and TRBJ1-6; D not resolved. The CDR3 has 14 residues. The V end lost 5 bases, the J end lost 9 bases, and 14 bases lay between the germline ends. Germline V lookup: CDR1 SGHAT, CDR2 FQDESV (reference sequence). This CDR3 is CASSPGPYVSPLHF. The CDR3 nucleotides read TGTGCCAGCAGCCCTGGGCCTTATGTTTCACCCCTCCACTTT.

The V and J genes are TRBV9 and TRBJ1-5; D unresolved. There are 15 residues in the CDR3. With 0 bases removed from V and 6 bases from J, the gap between germline ends came to 13 bases. Germline V gives CDR1 SGDLS, CDR2 YYNGEE. CDR3 bases: TGTGCCAGCAGCGTAGGCGGTGGAAGTCGTCAGCCCCAGCATTTT. The encoded protein is CASSVGGGSRQPQHF.

This sequence joins TRBV19 and TRBJ1-5; D might be TRBD1 (5 bases). The CDR3 consists of 14 residues. From germline, CDR1 is LNHDA and CDR2 SQIVND (reference sequence). V gave up 7 bases and J gave up 2 bases, with 12 bases separating them. The CDR3 spells CASTAGNGNQPQHF. In DNA form, the CDR3 reads TGTGCCAGTACGGCAGGGAATGGCAATCAGCCCCAGCATTTT.

The gene calls are TRBV3-1 (or the pseudogene TRBV3-2) and TRBJ1-3; tentatively, D is TRBD1 (6 bases). The CDR3 extends over 16 amino acids. Per germline, CDR1 LGHDT and CDR2 YNNKEL (reference sequence). Trimming took 2 bases from V and 4 from J, leaving 15 bases between them. The CDR3 DNA sequence: TGTGCCAGCAGCCAACCCGGGACACCCAAAGGAAACACCATATATTTT. It translates to CASSQPGTPKGNTIYF.

The gene calls are TRBV5-6 and TRBJ2-5, with a tentative D call TRBD1 (5 bases). V was clipped by 4 bases and J by 5 bases, with 21 bases between them. The germline V gene has CDR1 SGHDT and CDR2 YYEEEE. This CDR3 is built from 16 residues. The DNA of the CDR3 is TGTGCCAGCAGCCATAAGCTAGGGGTTAAGCAGGAGACCCAGTACTTC. This encodes CASSHKLGVKQETQYF. The full variable domain, rest sourced from reference TRBV5-6 and TRBJ2-5, is DAGVTQSPTHLIKTRGQQVTLRCSPKSGHDTVSWYQQALGQGPQFIFQYYEEEERQRGNFPDRFSGHQFPNYSSELNVNALLLGDSALYLCASSHKLGVKQETQYFGPGTRLLVL.

The J gene is TRBJ2-3, the V gene TRBV18; D gene ambiguous. CDR3 size: 12 residues. V was shortened by 3 bases and J by 2 bases, with 3 bases between the two germline ends. Germline lookup yields CDR1 KGHSH and CDR2 LQKENI. This chain's CDR3 is CASSPSTDTQYF. CDR3 DNA: TGTGCCAGCTCACCCTCCACAGATACGCAGTATTTT.